This T cell receptor (beta chain) came from a study of CD8 T cells in Susac syndrome. CDR1 is SGDLS and CDR2 is YYNGEE in the germline V gene. The V end was cut by 4 bases, the J end by 5 bases, with 18 bases between. CDR3 size: 15 residues. RNA totalling roughly 0.45 to 1 ug underwent reverse transcription with random hexamers. An immunoSEQ multiplex PCR generated amplified TCR beta CDR3 products spanning 54 Vbeta and 13 Jbeta. Each CDR3 protein gets one entry after TCRdb re-called the immunoSEQ multiplex PCR reads with MiXCR. The data contain approximately 200,000 distinct CDR3 sequences, about 95% of them singletons.

The chain recombines TRBV9 with TRBJ2-5; the D gene is possibly TRBD1 (5 bases). This sequence was found in a human donor with multiple sclerosis. What was sequenced was CD4+ T cells from PBMCs. The DNA for the CDR3 is TGTGCCAGCAGCCTCCATGCGACAGACATGGAGACCCAGTACTTC. This sequence encodes CASSLHATDMETQYF. Full variable domain (outside the CDR3, taken from reference TRBV9 and TRBJ2-5): DSGVTQTPKHLITATGQRVTLRCSPRSGDLSVYWYQQSLDQGLQFLIQYYNGEERAKGNILERFSAQQFPDLHSELNLSSLELGDSALYFCASSLHATDMETQYFGPGTRLLVL.